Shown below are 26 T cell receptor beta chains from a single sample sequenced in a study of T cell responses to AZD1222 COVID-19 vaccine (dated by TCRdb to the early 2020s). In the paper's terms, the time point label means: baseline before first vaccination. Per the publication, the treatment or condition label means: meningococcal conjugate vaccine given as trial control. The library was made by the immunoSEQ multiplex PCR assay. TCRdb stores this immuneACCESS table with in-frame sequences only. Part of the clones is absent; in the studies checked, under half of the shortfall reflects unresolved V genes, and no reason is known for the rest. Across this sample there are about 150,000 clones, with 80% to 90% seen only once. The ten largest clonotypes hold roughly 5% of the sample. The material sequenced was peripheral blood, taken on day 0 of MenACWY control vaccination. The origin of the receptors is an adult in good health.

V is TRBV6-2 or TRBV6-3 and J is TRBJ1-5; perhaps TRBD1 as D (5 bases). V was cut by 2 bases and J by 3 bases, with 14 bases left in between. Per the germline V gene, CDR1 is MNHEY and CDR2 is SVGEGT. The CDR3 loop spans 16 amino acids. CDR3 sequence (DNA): TGTGCCAGCAGTTACCTCCTGGGACGGGACAATCAGCCCCAGCATTTT. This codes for CASSYLLGRDNQPQHF.

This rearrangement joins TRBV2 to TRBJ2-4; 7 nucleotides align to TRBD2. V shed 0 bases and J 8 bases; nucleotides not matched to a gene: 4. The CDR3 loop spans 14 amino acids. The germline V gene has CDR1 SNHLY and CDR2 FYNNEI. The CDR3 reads CASSEAGGTYIQYF. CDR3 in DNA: TGTGCCAGCAGTGAAGCGGGGGGGACGTACATTCAGTACTTC. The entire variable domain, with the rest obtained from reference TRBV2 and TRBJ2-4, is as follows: EPEVTQTPSHQVTQMGQEVILRCVPISNHLYFYWYRQILGQKVEFLVSFYNNEISEKSEIFDDQFSVERPDGSNFTLKIRSTKLEDSAMYFCASSEAGGTYIQYFGAGTRLSVL.

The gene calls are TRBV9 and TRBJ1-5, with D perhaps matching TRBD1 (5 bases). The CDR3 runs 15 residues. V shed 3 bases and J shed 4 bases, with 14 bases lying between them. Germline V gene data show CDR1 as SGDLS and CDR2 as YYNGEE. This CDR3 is CASSATGTGNQPQHF. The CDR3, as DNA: TGTGCCAGCAGCGCAACCGGGACGGGGAATCAGCCCCAGCATTTT.

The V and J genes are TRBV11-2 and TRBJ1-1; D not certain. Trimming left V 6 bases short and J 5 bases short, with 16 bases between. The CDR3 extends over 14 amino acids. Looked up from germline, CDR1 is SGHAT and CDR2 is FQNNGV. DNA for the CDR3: TGTGCCAGCAGACGCATACCGGGGAGAACTGAAGCTTTCTTT. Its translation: CASRRIPGRTEAFF.

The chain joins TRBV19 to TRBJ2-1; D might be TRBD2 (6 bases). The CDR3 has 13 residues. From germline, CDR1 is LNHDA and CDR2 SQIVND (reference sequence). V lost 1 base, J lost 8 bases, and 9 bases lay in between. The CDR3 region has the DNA TGTGCCAGTAGTATAGGTCGGAGGGATGAGCAGTTCTTC. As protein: CASSIGRRDEQFF.

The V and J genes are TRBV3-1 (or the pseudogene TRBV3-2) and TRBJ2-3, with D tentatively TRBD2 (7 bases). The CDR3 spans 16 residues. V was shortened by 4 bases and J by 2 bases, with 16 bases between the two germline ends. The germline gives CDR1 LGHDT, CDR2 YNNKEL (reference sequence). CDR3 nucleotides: TGTGCCAGCAGCCCCTGGGGGGGCTATCACACAGATACGCAGTATTTT. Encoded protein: CASSPWGGYHTDTQYF.

DNA for the CDR3: TGTGCCAGCAGCGCAGGACAGTTTTATGGCTACACCTTC. This translates into CASSAGQFYGYTF. J is TRBJ1-2 and V is TRBV28; possible D gene TRBD1, 6 bases. Germline V lookup: CDR1 MDHEN, CDR2 SYDVKM. V lost 6 bases, J lost 5 bases, and 13 bases lay in between. The CDR3 consists of 13 residues.

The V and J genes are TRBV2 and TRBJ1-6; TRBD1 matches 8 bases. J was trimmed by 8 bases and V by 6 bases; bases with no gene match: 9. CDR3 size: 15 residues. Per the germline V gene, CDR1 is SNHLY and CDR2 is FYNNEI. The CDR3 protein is CASRIPGQDYSPLHF. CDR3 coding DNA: TGTGCCAGCAGAATACCGGGACAGGACTATTCACCCCTCCACTTT.

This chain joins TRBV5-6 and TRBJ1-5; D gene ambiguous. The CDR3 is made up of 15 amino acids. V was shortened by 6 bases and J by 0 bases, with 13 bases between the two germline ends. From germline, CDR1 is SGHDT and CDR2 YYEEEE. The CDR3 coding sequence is TGTGCCAGCACCTCCTTAAGGGTTAGCAATCAGCCCCAGCATTTT. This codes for CASTSLRVSNQPQHF.

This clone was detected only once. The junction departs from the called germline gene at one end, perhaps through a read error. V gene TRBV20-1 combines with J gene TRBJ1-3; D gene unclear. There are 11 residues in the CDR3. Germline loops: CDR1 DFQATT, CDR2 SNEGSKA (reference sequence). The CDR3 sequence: CSVPSANTIYF. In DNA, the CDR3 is TGCAGTGTCCCATCTGCAAACACCATATATTTT.

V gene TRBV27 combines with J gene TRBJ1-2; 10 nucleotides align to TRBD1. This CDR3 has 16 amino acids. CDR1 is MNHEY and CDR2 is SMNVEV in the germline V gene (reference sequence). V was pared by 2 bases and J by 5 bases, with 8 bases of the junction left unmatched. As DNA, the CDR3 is TGTGCCAGCAGTTTAAGAATGGGACAGGGGCGATATGGCTACACCTTC. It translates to CASSLRMGQGRYGYTF.

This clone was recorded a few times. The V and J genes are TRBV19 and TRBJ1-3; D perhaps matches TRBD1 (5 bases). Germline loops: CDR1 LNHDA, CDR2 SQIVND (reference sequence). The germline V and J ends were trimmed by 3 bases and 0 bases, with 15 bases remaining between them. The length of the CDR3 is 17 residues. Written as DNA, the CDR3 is TGTGCCAGTAGTATGACCTCACAGGTTCACTCTGGAAACACCATATATTTT. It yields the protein CASSMTSQVHSGNTIYF.

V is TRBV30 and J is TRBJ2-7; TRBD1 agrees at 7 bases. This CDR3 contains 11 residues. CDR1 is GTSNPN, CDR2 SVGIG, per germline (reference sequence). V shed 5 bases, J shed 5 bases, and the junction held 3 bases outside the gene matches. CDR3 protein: CAWQGVNEQYF. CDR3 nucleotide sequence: TGTGCCTGGCAGGGGGTTAACGAGCAGTACTTC. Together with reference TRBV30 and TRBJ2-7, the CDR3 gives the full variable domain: SQTIHQWPATLVQPVGSPLSLECTVEGTSNPNLYWYRQAAGRGLQLLFYSVGIGQISSEVPQNLSASRPQDRQFILSSKKLLLSDSGFYLCAWQGVNEQYFGPGTRLTVT.

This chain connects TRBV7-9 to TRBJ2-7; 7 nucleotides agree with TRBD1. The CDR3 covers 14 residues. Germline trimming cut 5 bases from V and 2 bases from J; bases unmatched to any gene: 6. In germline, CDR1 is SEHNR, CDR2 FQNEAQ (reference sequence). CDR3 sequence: CASSTPGQTYEQYF. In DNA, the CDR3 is TGTGCCAGCAGCACGCCGGGACAGACCTACGAGCAGTACTTC.

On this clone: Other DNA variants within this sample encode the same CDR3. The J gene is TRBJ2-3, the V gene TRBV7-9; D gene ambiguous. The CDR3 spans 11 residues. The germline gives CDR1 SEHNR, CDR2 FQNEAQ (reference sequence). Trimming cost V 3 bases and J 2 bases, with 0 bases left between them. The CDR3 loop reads CASSFTDTQYF. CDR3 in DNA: TGTGCCAGCAGCTTCACAGATACGCAGTATTTT.

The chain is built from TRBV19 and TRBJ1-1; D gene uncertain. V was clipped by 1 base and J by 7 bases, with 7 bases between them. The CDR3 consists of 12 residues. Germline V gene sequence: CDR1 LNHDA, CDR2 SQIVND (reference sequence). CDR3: CASSIGGDEAFF. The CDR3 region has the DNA TGTGCCAGTAGTATAGGTGGAGATGAAGCTTTCTTT.

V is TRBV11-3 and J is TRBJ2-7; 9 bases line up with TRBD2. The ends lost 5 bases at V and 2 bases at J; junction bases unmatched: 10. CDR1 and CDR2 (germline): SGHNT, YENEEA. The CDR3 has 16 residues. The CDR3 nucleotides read TGTGCCAGCAGCCCCCGGACTAGCGTACAAACCTACGAGCAGTACTTC. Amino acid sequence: CASSPRTSVQTYEQYF. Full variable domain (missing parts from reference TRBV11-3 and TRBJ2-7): EAGVVQSPRYKIIEKKQPVAFWCNPISGHNTLYWYLQNLGQGPELLIRYENEEAVDDSQLPKDRFSAERLKGVDSTLKIQPAELGDSAVYLCASSPRTSVQTYEQYFGPGTRLTVT.

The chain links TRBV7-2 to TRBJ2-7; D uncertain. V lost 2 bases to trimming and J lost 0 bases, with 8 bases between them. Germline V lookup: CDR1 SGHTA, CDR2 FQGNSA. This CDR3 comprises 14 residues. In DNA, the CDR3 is TGTGCCAGCAGCTTAAATAGCCTCTCCTACGAGCAGTACTTC. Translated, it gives CASSLNSLSYEQYF.

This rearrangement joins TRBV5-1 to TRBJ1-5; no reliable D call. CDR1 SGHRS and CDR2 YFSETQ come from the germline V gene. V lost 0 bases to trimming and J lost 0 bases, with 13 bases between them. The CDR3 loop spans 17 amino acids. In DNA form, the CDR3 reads TGCGCCAGCAGCTTGGGGGTGGGCCGCAATAGCAATCAGCCCCAGCATTTT. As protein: CASSLGVGRNSNQPQHF.

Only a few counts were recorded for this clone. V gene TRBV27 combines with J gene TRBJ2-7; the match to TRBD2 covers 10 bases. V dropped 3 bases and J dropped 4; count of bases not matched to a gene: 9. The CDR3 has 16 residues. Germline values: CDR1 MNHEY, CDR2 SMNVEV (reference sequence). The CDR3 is CASSFSGLAAVYEQYF. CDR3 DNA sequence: TGTGCCAGCAGTTTTAGTGGACTAGCGGCTGTTTACGAGCAGTACTTC.

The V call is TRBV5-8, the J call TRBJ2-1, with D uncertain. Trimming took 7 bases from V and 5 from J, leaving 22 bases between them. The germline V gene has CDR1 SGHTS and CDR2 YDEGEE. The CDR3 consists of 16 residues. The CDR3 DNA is TGTGCCAGCCCGGGCGTGAGGAAGATGATAAACAATGAGCAGTTCTTC. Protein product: CASPGVRKMINNEQFF.

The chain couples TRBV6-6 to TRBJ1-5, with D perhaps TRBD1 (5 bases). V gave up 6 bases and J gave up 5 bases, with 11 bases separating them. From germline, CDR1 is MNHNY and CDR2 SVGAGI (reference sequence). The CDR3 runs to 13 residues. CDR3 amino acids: CASRGGGDQPQHF. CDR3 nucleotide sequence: TGTGCCAGCAGGGGTGGGGGGGATCAGCCCCAGCATTTT.

The CDR3 protein is CASSYWGEYEQYF. Here the CDR3 DNA reads TGTGCCAGCAGTTACTGGGGGGAGTACGAGCAGTACTTC. The chain couples TRBV6-5 to TRBJ2-7; a weak D match, TRBD2 (6 bases). Trimming removed 1 base from V and 4 bases from J, with 8 bases in between. The CDR3 extends over 13 amino acids. The germline gives CDR1 MNHEY, CDR2 SVGAGI.

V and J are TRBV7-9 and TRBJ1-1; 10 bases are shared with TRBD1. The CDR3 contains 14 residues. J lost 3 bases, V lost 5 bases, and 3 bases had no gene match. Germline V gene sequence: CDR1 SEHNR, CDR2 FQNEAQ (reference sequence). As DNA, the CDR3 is TGTGCCAGCAGCAGACAGGGGGCGGACACTGAAGCTTTCTTT. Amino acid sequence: CASSRQGADTEAFF.

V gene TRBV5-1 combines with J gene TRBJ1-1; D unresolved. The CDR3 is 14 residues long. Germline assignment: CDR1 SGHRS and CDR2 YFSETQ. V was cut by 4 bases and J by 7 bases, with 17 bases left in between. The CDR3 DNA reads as TGCGCCAGCAGCCCCCAGGTGGGTCAGAATGAAGCTTTCTTT. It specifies CASSPQVGQNEAFF.

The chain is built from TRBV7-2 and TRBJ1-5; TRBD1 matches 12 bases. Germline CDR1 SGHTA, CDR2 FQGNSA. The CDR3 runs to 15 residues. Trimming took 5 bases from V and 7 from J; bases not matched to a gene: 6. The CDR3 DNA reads TGTGCCAGCAGCAGGGACAGGGGGCAGGGACAGCCCCAGCATTTT. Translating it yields CASSRDRGQGQPQHF.